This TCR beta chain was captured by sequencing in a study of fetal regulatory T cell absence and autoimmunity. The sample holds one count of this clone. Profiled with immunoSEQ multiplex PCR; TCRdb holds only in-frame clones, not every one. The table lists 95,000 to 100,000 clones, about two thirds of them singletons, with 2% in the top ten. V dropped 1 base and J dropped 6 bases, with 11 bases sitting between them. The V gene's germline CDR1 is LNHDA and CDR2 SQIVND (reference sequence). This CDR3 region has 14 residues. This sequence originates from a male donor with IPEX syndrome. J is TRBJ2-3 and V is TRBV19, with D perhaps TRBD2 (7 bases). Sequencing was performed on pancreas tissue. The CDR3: CASSIVQGGDTQYF. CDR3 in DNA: TGTGCCAGTAGTATAGTACAGGGAGGGGATACGCAGTATTTT.